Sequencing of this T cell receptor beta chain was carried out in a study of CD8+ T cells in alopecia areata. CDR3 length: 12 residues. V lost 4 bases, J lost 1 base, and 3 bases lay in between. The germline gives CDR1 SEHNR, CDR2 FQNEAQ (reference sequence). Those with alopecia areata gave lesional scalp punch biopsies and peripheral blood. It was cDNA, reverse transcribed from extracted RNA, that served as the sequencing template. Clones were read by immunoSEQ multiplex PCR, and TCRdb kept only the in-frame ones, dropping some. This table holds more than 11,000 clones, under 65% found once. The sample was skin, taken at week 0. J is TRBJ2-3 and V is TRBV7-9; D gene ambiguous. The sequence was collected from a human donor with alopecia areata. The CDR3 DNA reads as TGTGCCAGCAGCTACCGCACAGATACGCAGTATTTT. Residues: CASSYRTDTQYF.